This TCR beta chain appears in the sequencing data of a study of T-cell reconstitution after alpha-beta-depleted transplantation in children. The CDR3 contains 15 residues. Unmatched junction bases numbered 4, after V lost 1 base and J lost 1 base. Germline V gives CDR1 DFQATT, CDR2 SNEGSKA (reference sequence). Unique molecular identifiers tagged the TCRbeta library. TCRdb called the PCR reads again in MiXCR, with one record for every CDR3 protein. The data contain around 480,000 distinct CDR3 sequences, 32% of them seen just once; the ten biggest clones take up around 2.5%. This specimen was PBMCs from the stem cell graft donor, taken from the stem cell graft. This TCR derives from a human donor who donated a stem cell graft to a child with aplastic anemia. The V and J genes are TRBV20-1 and TRBJ1-5, with 7 bases identical to TRBD1. CDR3 sequence (DNA): TGCAGTGCTAGAGTCAGGGGGAACAGCAATCAGCCCCAGCATTTT. Residues: CSARVRGNSNQPQHF.